Sequencing of this T cell receptor beta chain was carried out in a study of shared clonotypes between healthy human individuals. Study findings and constraints: Sequencing depth was predicted to influence how clonotypes are shared among donors.

Note on this clone: Its antigen is unknown.

The germline gives CDR1 SNHLY, CDR2 FYNNEI. The junction had 10 bases not matched to a gene; V was cut back by 6 bases and J by 7 bases. The CDR3 consists of 14 residues. The assay used deep level. The authors split each subset's genomic DNA evenly across several immunoSEQ plates. Method: immunoSEQ multiplex PCR; TCRdb's copy keeps in-frame clones and lacks some. The sample shows about 1.5 million clones, roughly 95% of them seen only once. The source material was naive CD4+ T cells sorted from blood. The subset here: CD45RA+ positively selected. V is TRBV2 and J is TRBJ2-7; 9 bases match TRBD1. This clonotype was obtained from a man aged 25-40 years in good health. The CDR3 nucleotides are TGTGCCAGCAGCGGACAGGGGTTAGGACTTGAGCAGTACTTC. Protein product: CASSGQGLGLEQYF.